The 14 T cell receptor beta chains below all came from one sample that was sequenced in a study of T cells in Graves' hyperthyroidism and ophthalmopathy. Regions amplified from RNA transcripts were the TCR beta CDR3 regions. The HTBI primer set was used in a first-round RT-PCR of the TCR CDR3. TCRdb fed the multiplex PCR reads into MiXCR, producing one record per CDR3 protein. This repertoire shows around 800,000 distinct CDR3 sequences, around 39% found once; its top ten account for about 9%. Material for sequencing was blood. The receptor set was obtained from a man aged 18 to 29 with Graves' hyperthyroidism.

A single count supports this clonotype. V usage is TRBV10-3 and J usage is TRBJ2-2; D remains ambiguous. The CDR3 has 15 amino acids. V was trimmed by 4 bases and J by 4 bases, leaving 13 bases between them. Germline CDR1 ENHRY, CDR2 SYGVKD. The CDR3 DNA reads TGTGCCATCAGTGCCGGAGTCCATTCCACCGGGGAGCTGTTTTTT. Encoded protein: CAISAGVHSTGELFF.

As to this clonotype: A much larger clone is a single base away; this may be a read error. Lacking the conserved final phenylalanine or tryptophan, this CDR3 likely reflects a read error. CDR3 amino acids: CASSLGSITEAFS. The CDR3 DNA follows: TGTGCCAGCAGCCTGGGGAGCATCACTGAAGCTTTCTCT. This chain uses TRBV14 with TRBJ1-1; no definite D call. The CDR3 has 13 amino acids. Germline V gene sequence: CDR1 SGHDN, CDR2 FVKESK. With 4 bases removed from V and 4 bases from J, the gap between germline ends came to 10 bases.

The rearrangement joins TRBV12-3 or TRBV12-4 to TRBJ2-7, with 10 bases matching TRBD2. After removal of 5 bases from V and 2 bases from J, the junction contained 6 bases not matched to a gene. The CDR3 loop spans 15 amino acids. The CDR3 region is CASSTTSGAPYEQYF. The CDR3 region has the DNA TGTGCCAGCAGTACCACTAGCGGGGCTCCCTACGAGCAGTACTTC.

This clonotype has a handful of counts. The chain couples TRBV20-1 to TRBJ1-5; 7 bases are shared with TRBD1. Germline lookup yields CDR1 DFQATT and CDR2 SNEGSKA (reference sequence). The CDR3 has 15 residues. V shed 2 bases and J 6 bases; nucleotides not matched to a gene: 10. The CDR3 DNA is TGCAGTGCTAGACCGAGACAGGGAGTCGGTCAGCCCCAGCATTTT. It yields the protein CSARPRQGVGQPQHF.

This clonotype was counted a few times. The chain is built from TRBV7-8 and TRBJ1-5; D unresolved. Germline V gene data show CDR1 as SGHVS and CDR2 as FQNEAQ. Trimming shortened V by 5 bases and J by 1 base, and 9 bases separated the two germline ends. CDR3 length: 14 residues. CDR3 region: CASSSIGSNQPQHF. The CDR3 DNA sequence: TGTGCCAGCAGCAGTATTGGGAGCAATCAGCCCCAGCATTTT.

This clonotype was observed at least ten times. The DNA of the CDR3 is TGTGCCAGCAGTGTAAGTCACGAGCAGTACTTC. It encodes CASSVSHEQYF. The rearrangement joins TRBV2 to TRBJ2-7, with no clear D. Germline loops: CDR1 SNHLY, CDR2 FYNNEI. CDR3 length equals 11 residues. The V end lost 4 bases, the J end lost 5 bases, and 6 bases lay between the germline ends.

The chain couples TRBV29-1 to TRBJ1-1; no definite D call. This CDR3 region has 13 residues. The V and J ends lost 3 bases and 4 bases respectively, with 12 bases between them. From germline, CDR1 is SQVTM and CDR2 ANQGSEA. The CDR3 nucleotides are TGCAGCGTTGAGGCCCAACTGGCCACTGAAGCTTTCTTT. Translating gives CSVEAQLATEAFF.

V and J are TRBV7-8 and TRBJ2-2; D gene ambiguous. The CDR3 covers 14 residues. V shed 4 bases and J shed 6 bases, with 12 bases lying between them. Per the germline V gene, CDR1 is SGHVS and CDR2 is FQNEAQ. DNA for the CDR3: TGTGCCAGCAGCTCGGGCCCAGCGCCCGGGGAGCTGTTTTTT. Its translation is CASSSGPAPGELFF.

This clonotype was seen a few times. The V and J genes are TRBV20-1 and TRBJ2-7, with 9 bases lining up with TRBD1. The CDR3 is 15 residues long. V dropped 0 bases and J dropped 2; count of bases not matched to a gene: 5. From germline, CDR1 is DFQATT and CDR2 SNEGSKA (reference sequence). The CDR3 DNA follows: TGCAGTGCTAGAGATTGGGGGACAGGGACCTACGAGCAGTACTTC. Encoded protein: CSARDWGTGTYEQYF.

This clonotype was found many times. J is TRBJ1-1 and V is TRBV19, with D unresolved. Germline V gene lookup returns CDR1 LNHDA and CDR2 SQIVND (reference sequence). V lost 5 bases to trimming and J lost 5 bases, with 12 bases between them. The CDR3 totals 13 residues. The CDR3 sequence: CASSSALVTEAFF. The CDR3 DNA reads as TGTGCCAGTAGTTCTGCGCTGGTGACTGAAGCTTTCTTT.

V is TRBV29-1 and J is TRBJ2-2; TRBD2 is a possible D gene (5 bases). In germline, CDR1 is SQVTM, CDR2 ANQGSEA. The V end was cut by 7 bases, the J end by 4 bases, with 16 bases between. The CDR3 runs 14 residues. The CDR3 bases are TGCAGCGCCGAGGGTGGCCCGGGCACCGGGGAGCTGTTTTTT. It translates to CSAEGGPGTGELFF.

This clonotype was detected only a few times. V usage is TRBV10-3 and J usage is TRBJ2-6; a weak D match, TRBD2 (6 bases). Germline V gene sequence: CDR1 ENHRY, CDR2 SYGVKD. CDR3 length: 16 residues. Trimming removed 10 bases at V and 1 base at J, with 17 bases between. DNA for the CDR3: TGTGCCAGCAGAGAAAGGAGGGCTTCTGGGGCCAACGTCCTGACTTTC. Its translation is CASRERRASGANVLTF.

A word on this clonotype: Being one base from a much bigger clone, this may be a read error. The genes are TRBV2 and TRBJ2-2, with D uncertain. The CDR3 spans 13 residues. CDR1 and CDR2 (germline): SNHLY, FYNNEI. Trimming removed 6 bases from V and 2 bases from J, with 7 bases in between. CDR3 nucleotides: TGTGCCAGCAGCCATGATAACACCGGGGAGCTGTTTTTT. Protein sequence: CASSHDNTGELFF.

This clonotype was seen ten or more times. This sequence joins TRBV5-8 and TRBJ1-5; D gene uncertain. The V end lost 0 bases, the J end lost 3 bases, and 10 bases lay between the germline ends. This CDR3 region has 15 residues. CDR1 and CDR2 from the germline V gene are SGHTS and YDEGEE. CDR3 sequence (DNA): TGTGCCAGCAGCTTGGAGGGTCAGTACAATCAGCCCCAGCATTTT. Protein sequence: CASSLEGQYNQPQHF.